One and the same sample provided the 14 T cell receptor beta chains below, sequenced in a study of blood T cell repertoires in COVID-19. Profiled with immunoSEQ multiplex PCR; TCRdb holds only in-frame clones, not every one. The repertoire holds about 150,000 clones, with approximately 80% as singletons. Sequenced material: PBMCs or T cells enriched from blood (not recorded which). The origin of the receptors is a woman aged 40 to 50 who had recovered from COVID-19.

This chain links TRBV5-4 with TRBJ2-5; TRBD1 is a possible D gene (6 bases). The CDR3 consists of 14 residues. CDR1 is SGHNT and CDR2 is YYREEE in the germline V gene (reference sequence). V was shortened by 4 bases and J by 0 bases, with 10 bases between the two germline ends. This CDR3 reads CASSTGTHQETQYF. DNA of the CDR3: TGTGCCAGCAGCACCGGGACACACCAAGAGACCCAGTACTTC.

V usage is TRBV4-2 and J usage is TRBJ1-1; D perhaps matches TRBD1 (6 bases). Germline V gene data show CDR1 as LGHNA and CDR2 as YNFKEQ. This CDR3 has 15 amino acids. Between the trimmed V and J ends, which lost 0 bases and 1 base, there was a span of 9 bases. The CDR3 nucleotides read TGTGCCAGCAGCCAAGAGCTAGGGGGGAACACTGAAGCTTTCTTT. Translation: CASSQELGGNTEAFF.

This clone appeared a single time. The chain recombines TRBV7-9 with TRBJ2-7; a possible D gene is TRBD1 (6 bases). V lost 5 bases and J 4 bases, leaving 18 bases between the germline ends. The V gene's germline CDR1 is SEHNR and CDR2 FQNEAQ (reference sequence). This CDR3 has 15 residues. CDR3 amino acids: CASSPGGDRPYEQYF. The CDR3 DNA is TGTGCCAGCAGCCCGGGTGGAGACAGGCCATACGAGCAGTACTTC.

The genes are TRBV2 and TRBJ2-1; perhaps TRBD2 as D (6 bases). This CDR3 comprises 16 residues. CDR1 and CDR2 (germline): SNHLY, FYNNEI. With 5 bases removed from V and 6 bases from J, the gap between germline ends came to 20 bases. CDR3 in amino acids: CASSTYQTVRGNEQFF. The CDR3 DNA sequence: TGTGCCAGCAGTACTTACCAGACCGTGCGGGGCAATGAGCAGTTCTTC. The full variable domain, with the rest looked up from reference TRBV2 and TRBJ2-1, is EPEVTQTPSHQVTQMGQEVILRCVPISNHLYFYWYRQILGQKVEFLVSFYNNEISEKSEIFDDQFSVERPDGSNFTLKIRSTKLEDSAMYFCASSTYQTVRGNEQFFGPGTRLTVL.

The chain uses TRBV14 and TRBJ2-1, with D unclear. V was pared by 1 base and J by 9 bases, with 4 bases between. Germline V lookup: CDR1 SGHDN, CDR2 FVKESK. The CDR3 has 11 residues. As DNA, the CDR3 is TGTGCCAGCAGCCAAGCGGTTGAGCAGTTCTTC. Its translation is CASSQAVEQFF.

V is TRBV13 and J is TRBJ2-5; D gene ambiguous. V was pared by 5 bases and J by 1 base, with 14 bases between. Looked up from germline, CDR1 is PRHDT and CDR2 is FYEKMQ (reference sequence). This CDR3 is 15 amino acids long. The CDR3 region is CASSPQMGAQETQYF. For the CDR3, the DNA is TGTGCCAGCAGCCCCCAAATGGGCGCCCAAGAGACCCAGTACTTC.

The chain couples TRBV6-1 to TRBJ2-7, with 8 nucleotides matching TRBD1. V shed 2 bases and J 4 bases; nucleotides not matched to a gene: 10. Per germline, CDR1 MNHNS and CDR2 SASEGT. The CDR3 is 16 residues long. Here the CDR3 DNA reads TGTGCCAGCAGTGAAATATCTGCAGGGGGCAATTACGAGCAGTACTTC. It translates to CASSEISAGGNYEQYF.

This clone was found a few times. The chain recombines TRBV19 with TRBJ1-2, with D perhaps TRBD1 (5 bases). The CDR3 extends over 15 amino acids. The V gene's germline CDR1 is LNHDA and CDR2 SQIVND (reference sequence). Trimming pared 5 bases from V and 2 bases from J, leaving 15 bases between. For the CDR3, the DNA is TGTGCCAGTAGTGACCGGGACTCAAGCAACTATGGCTACACCTTC. This sequence encodes CASSDRDSSNYGYTF.

The V gene is TRBV11-2, the J gene TRBJ2-3; 8 nucleotides align to TRBD1. The CDR3 consists of 17 residues. CDR1 and CDR2 (germline): SGHAT, FQNNGV. The V and J ends lost 5 bases and 2 bases, in that order; junction bases with no gene match: 12. The CDR3 nucleotides are TGTGCCAGCAGCCTAATTCCTCAGGGGGCCGTCACAGATACGCAGTATTTT. Translating gives CASSLIPQGAVTDTQYF.

This chain links TRBV5-8 with TRBJ2-6; D gene uncertain. CDR1 and CDR2 from the germline V gene are SGHTS and YDEGEE. With 6 bases removed from V and 1 base from J, the gap between germline ends came to 14 bases. The CDR3 consists of 16 residues. The chain's CDR3 is CASIKMRMSGANVLTF. The CDR3 nucleotides read TGTGCCAGCATTAAAATGAGGATGTCTGGGGCCAACGTCCTGACTTTC.

The chain combines TRBV7-3 with TRBJ2-1; TRBD2 is a possible D gene (6 bases). Germline V gives CDR1 SGHTA, CDR2 FQGTGA. The CDR3 runs 17 residues. Trimming shortened V by 0 bases and J by 0 bases, and 12 bases separated the two germline ends. DNA for the CDR3: TGTGCCAGCAGCTTAACCGGTGGAGGGAGCTCCTACAATGAGCAGTTCTTC. This codes for CASSLTGGGSSYNEQFF.

This clone was detected ten times or more. Other nucleotide sequences in the sample specify the same CDR3. The chain couples TRBV9 to TRBJ2-1, with 10 bases lining up with TRBD2. Germline V lookup: CDR1 SGDLS, CDR2 YYNGEE. The CDR3 length is 14 residues. V lost 0 bases, J lost 7 bases, and 1 base stayed unmatched. CDR3 loop: CASSVELAGNEQFF. CDR3 nucleotides: TGTGCCAGCAGCGTAGAACTAGCGGGGAATGAGCAGTTCTTC.

This chain joins TRBV12-5 and TRBJ2-7, with TRBD2 identical over 13 bases. In germline, CDR1 is LGHNT, CDR2 FRNRAP. The CDR3 has 15 amino acids. V lost 5 bases, J lost 5 bases, and 6 bases stayed unmatched. In DNA form, the CDR3 reads TGTGCTAGTGGTCCCGGGACTAGCGGGACAAACGAGCAGTACTTC. Its protein is CASGPGTSGTNEQYF.

This chain links TRBV5-6 with TRBJ1-5; D is ambiguous. The CDR3 contains 12 residues. CDR1 and CDR2 from the germline V gene are SGHDT and YYEEEE. Trimming cost V 5 bases and J 7 bases, with 10 bases left between them. The CDR3 loop is CASRSGTQPQHF. CDR3 bases: TGTGCCAGCAGGTCAGGCACGCAGCCCCAGCATTTT.